This T cell receptor (beta chain) is drawn from a study of T-cell reconstitution after alpha-beta-depleted transplantation in children. The CDR3 consists of 15 residues. Germline V CDR1 and CDR2: MDHEN, SYDVKM. With V trimmed by 6 bases and J by 2 bases, 5 bases remained unmatched. Unique molecular identifiers were incorporated during preparation of the TCRbeta library. MiXCR was run by TCRdb on the PCR reads, yielding one entry per CDR3 protein. The sample records more than 100,000 distinct CDR3 sequences, roughly 23% being singletons. This clonotype was counted many times. The TCR comes from a male patient aged 2-9 years who had a stem cell transplant for chronic granulomatous disease, so the T cells may come from the graft donor. The chain couples TRBV28 to TRBJ2-7; 12 bases agree with TRBD2. The sample consisted of PBMCs, mostly from graft donor cells, taken 180 days after TCRalphabeta/CD19-depleted stem cell transplant. DNA for the CDR3: TGTGCCAGCAGCGTACTAGCGGGAGGTCCCTACGAGCAGTACTTC. Encoded protein: CASSVLAGGPYEQYF.